What follows is one TCR beta chain and its context. The antigen remains unidentified. The data originate from a study of cytomegalovirus exposure and HLA in healthy donors. Germline CDR1 and CDR2: MGHRA and YSYEKL. The CDR3 sequence is 19 residues long. Trimming removed 1 base from V and 0 bases from J; junction bases left unmatched: 11. It was with 60 Vbeta and 13 Jbeta primers that the PCR ran. The table came from immunoSEQ multiplex PCR; TCRdb's copy has only in-frame clones and leaves some out. The table has about 140,000 clones, 65% to 85% seen once; the top ten hold less than 5%. Healthy individuals who donated bone marrow served as the donors. At the time of sampling, donors were nominally healthy, though unrecorded immune exposures were likely. Study-level results: Certain sequence variants were highly shared and formed a cluster, and this cluster was likely a sequencing artifact.

The sequencing input was PBMCs. The receptor was derived from a male donor in good health and CMV-seronegative. The rearrangement links TRBV4-1 to TRBJ1-4; TRBD1 agrees at 7 bases. The CDR3 loop is CASSQGPGTDYATNEKLFF. The DNA of the CDR3 is TGCGCCAGCAGCCAAGGGCCCGGGACAGATTACGCAACTAATGAAAAACTGTTTTTT.